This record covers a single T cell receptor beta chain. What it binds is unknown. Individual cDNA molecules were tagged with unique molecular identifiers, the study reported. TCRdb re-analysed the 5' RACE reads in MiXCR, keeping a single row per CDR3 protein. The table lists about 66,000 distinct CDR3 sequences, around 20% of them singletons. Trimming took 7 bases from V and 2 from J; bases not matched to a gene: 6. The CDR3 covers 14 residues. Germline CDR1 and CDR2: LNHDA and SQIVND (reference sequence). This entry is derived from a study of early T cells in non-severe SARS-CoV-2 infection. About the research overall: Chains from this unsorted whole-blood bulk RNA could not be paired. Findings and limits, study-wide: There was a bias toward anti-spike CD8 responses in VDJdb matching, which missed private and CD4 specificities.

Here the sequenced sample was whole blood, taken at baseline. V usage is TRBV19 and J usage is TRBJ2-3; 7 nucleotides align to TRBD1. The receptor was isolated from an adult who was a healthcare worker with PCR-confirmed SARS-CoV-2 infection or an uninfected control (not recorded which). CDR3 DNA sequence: TGTGCCAGTAAGAGGGGGCCAAACACAGATACGCAGTATTTT. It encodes CASKRGPNTDTQYF.